This T cell receptor (beta chain) was identified during a study of molecular identifiers for immune sequencing clone quantification. As to this clonotype: Its antigen remains unidentified.

Findings of the study overall: Under 1% of molecules in naive cells, but over 99% of effector molecules, belonged to clones above 20 RNA copies.

Bulk TCR libraries used previously described methods and listed TCR primers. TCRdb re-called the PCR reads through MiXCR, storing one row per CDR3 protein. The repertoire holds about half a million distinct CDR3 sequences, with about a fifth as singletons. This CDR3 region has 14 residues. V lost 4 bases to trimming and J lost 5 bases; unmatched junction nucleotides: 8. The germline V gene has CDR1 SGHDT and CDR2 YYEEEE. V and J are TRBV5-6 and TRBJ1-1, with 7 bases fitting TRBD1. The sequence derives from a human donor in good health. Some libraries in this study had Jurkat cell RNA spiked in. Sequencing input: naive CD8+ T cells from blood, with Jurkat cell RNA spiked in. The subset was: FACS-sorted CD8+CD4-CCR7+CD45RA+ naive T cells. CDR3 coding DNA: TGTGCCAGCAGCCTACAGGGGATGGTTACTGAAGCTTTCTTT. Translation: CASSLQGMVTEAFF.